Listed here is a single T cell receptor beta chain. Original data processing: Estimation of nucleated cell counts was performed using reference gene primer amplification. Here immunoSEQ multiplex PCR was the method, and the copy in TCRdb shows in-frame clones only, minus some. V and J calls and clone size are as listed in that table; D and trimming were resolved from the DNA. The table has roughly 120,000 clones, approximately 90% seen once; the top ten hold about 1%. These data come from a study of blood T cell repertoires in COVID-19. Study details: The samples span acute and convalescent COVID-19 from the United States, Italy and Spain. The cDNA or gDNA used as material had been derived from T cells, B-cell-depleted T cells, or PBMCs.

Looked up from germline, CDR1 is SGHRS and CDR2 is YFSETQ. The length of the CDR3 is 13 residues. The ends were cut back, 5 bases at V and 1 base at J, with 10 bases in the middle. The specimen sequenced was peripheral blood. The V and J genes are TRBV5-1 and TRBJ2-7; a possible D gene is TRBD2 (5 bases). The clonotype originates from a human donor in a cohort sampled during active COVID-19. DNA of the CDR3: TGCGCCAGCAGTGTAAGCGGTTCCTACGAGCAGTACTTC. This sequence encodes CASSVSGSYEQYF.